This T cell receptor (beta chain) is drawn from a study of cytomegalovirus exposure and HLA in healthy donors. Study-level background: Earlier findings included over 90 million unique TCR beta sequences obtained from about 179 million T cells.

V was clipped by 10 bases and J by 2 bases; unmatched bases: 9. This CDR3 has 15 amino acids. Germline V lookup: CDR1 MNHEY, CDR2 SMNVEV (reference sequence). Findings and caveats of the study: There were reportedly fewer N-insertions in an Asian-associated ancestry cluster than the approximately 700-donor mean, in a later analysis. Overall, around 160 TCR beta chains were annotated as cytomegalovirus-associated. Whilst most TCR sequences proved rare, a subset of public TCRs occurred across many donors.

Vbeta (60) and Jbeta (13) primers were used in the PCR. Assay: immunoSEQ multiplex PCR; the TCRdb copy retains only in-frame clones and omits some. The table includes about 180,000 clones, around 78% detected once. This clone was observed a handful of times. Its antigen remains unidentified. This rearrangement joins TRBV27 to TRBJ1-4; TRBD1 aligns across 8 bases. The sample comprised PBMCs. This sequence was found in a man younger than 35 in good health and CMV-seronegative. The CDR3 sequence: CATRTGWATNEKLFF. CDR3 DNA: TGTGCCACCAGGACAGGGTGGGCTACTAATGAAAAACTGTTTTTT.